The entry below describes one TCR beta chain. This entry is derived from a study of CD4+ T cells in melanoma. Sequenced by immunoSEQ multiplex PCR; TCRdb stores in-frame clones only, minus some. The table includes fewer than 15,000 clones, around three quarters detected once. The CDR3 covers 15 residues. Trimming took off 4 bases at V and 2 bases at J, with 14 bases between the two ends. Germline V gene sequence: CDR1 LNHDA, CDR2 SQIVND (reference sequence). This clonotype originated in a human donor with melanoma. The V gene is TRBV19, the J gene TRBJ2-5, with D tentatively TRBD2 (6 bases). Specimen: cells from a culture (not recorded whether cultured in vitro). CDR3 protein: CASSTLGSGQETQYF. The DNA of the CDR3 is TGTGCCAGTAGTACGCTCGGGAGCGGTCAAGAGACCCAGTACTTC. Full variable domain (outside the CDR3, taken from reference TRBV19 and TRBJ2-5): DGGITQSPKYLFRKEGQNVTLSCEQNLNHDAMYWYRQDPGQGLRLIYYSQIVNDFQKGDIAEGYSVSREKKESFPLTVTSAQKNPTAFYLCASSTLGSGQETQYFGPGTRLLVL.